This T cell receptor beta chain was sequenced for a study of CD8+CD57+ T cells in acquired aplastic anemia. Study-level background: 3.2 ug was the average amount of DNA from sorted CD4+ and CD8+ cells. Healthy CD8+ samples averaged roughly 9.9 million reads. General observations from the study: A significant difference in CD8+ Simpson's diversity between patients and controls was not found.

Genomic DNA templated the TCR beta VDJ and CDR3 profiling. One entry per CDR3 protein, called by TCRdb with MiXCR from the reads. The sample holds roughly 64,000 distinct CDR3 sequences; 55% are singletons and the top ten take under 2.5%. V was clipped by 3 bases and J by 7 bases, with 15 bases between them. Germline loops: CDR1 KGHDR, CDR2 SFDVKD. The CDR3 covers 15 residues. A remark on this clonotype: Its antigen is unknown.

Sequenced sample: sorted CD4+, CD8+, or CD8+CD57+ T cells (not recorded which) from PBMCs. This TCR was recovered from a human donor in good health, serving as a control. This sequence joins TRBV24-1 and TRBJ1-5; D is ambiguous. As DNA, the CDR3 is TGTGCCACCAGTGATAGGAGAGGGTTAGGACAGCCCCAGCATTTT. Amino acids: CATSDRRGLGQPQHF.